A single T cell receptor beta chain is shown here with its context. The antigen remains undetermined. The PCR had 60 Vbeta and 13 Jbeta primers. Here immunoSEQ multiplex PCR was the method, and the copy in TCRdb shows in-frame clones only, minus some. The sample yields about 98,000 clones, over 70% seen once. The data originate from a study of cytomegalovirus exposure and HLA in healthy donors. Overall study findings and caveats: Later, an analysis found that common viral pathogens appeared to be linked with several of the most significant clusters. Per published accounts, TCR beta sequences correctly predicted the HLA-A and HLA-B alleles of most subjects.

V lost 0 bases and J lost 11; bases outside the gene matches: 6. The CDR3 extends over 15 amino acids. The germline gives CDR1 SNHLY, CDR2 FYNNEI. The specimen was PBMCs. J is TRBJ1-5 and V is TRBV2, with 11 bases lining up with TRBD1. The source of this sequence is a man aged 18 to 35 in good health and CMV-seropositive. The CDR3 DNA follows: TGTGCCAGCAGTGAAGCGGGACAGGGGGTTGGGGCCCAGCATTTT. Its protein is CASSEAGQGVGAQHF. Filled out from reference TRBV2 and TRBJ1-5, the complete variable domain reads EPEVTQTPSHQVTQMGQEVILRCVPISNHLYFYWYRQILGQKVEFLVSFYNNEISEKSEIFDDQFSVERPDGSNFTLKIRSTKLEDSAMYFCASSEAGQGVGAQHFGDGTRLSIL.